These 20 T cell receptor beta chains originate from one sample sequenced in a study of control samples from healthy donors and cancer patients. Profiled with immunoSEQ multiplex PCR; TCRdb holds only in-frame clones, not every one. This sample has about 160,000 clones, with 94% found just once. Source material: blood. The origin of the receptors is a woman aged 40 to 55 in good health.

This chain connects TRBV14 to TRBJ1-1; D is possibly TRBD1 (6 bases). V was shortened by 4 bases and J by 2 bases, with 11 bases between the two germline ends. Germline V CDR1 and CDR2: SGHDN, FVKESK. The CDR3 has 14 residues. The DNA of the CDR3 is TGTGCCAGCAGCCCTTGGACAGCTAACACTGAAGCTTTCTTT. Translation: CASSPWTANTEAFF.

This chain connects TRBV7-2 to TRBJ1-2; D is unresolved. The CDR3 is 13 residues long. V lost 2 bases and J lost 8, with 12 bases in between. Germline V gives CDR1 SGHTA, CDR2 FQGNSA. CDR3 nucleotide sequence: TGTGCCAGCAGCTTAACCCATGAGCCGGGCTACACCTTC. Amino acid sequence: CASSLTHEPGYTF.

The chain carries TRBV6-2 or TRBV6-3 and TRBJ2-3; D not resolved. Germline CDR1 and CDR2: MNHEY and SVGEGT. Trimming shortened V by 0 bases and J by 4 bases, and 5 bases separated the two germline ends. CDR3 size: 13 residues. CDR3 coding DNA: TGTGCCAGCAGTTACTCGGTGCCAGATACGCAGTATTTT. It yields the protein CASSYSVPDTQYF.

This chain links TRBV5-4 with TRBJ1-1; perhaps TRBD1 as D (6 bases). The CDR3 sequence is 15 residues long. V gave up 4 bases and J gave up 7 bases, with 20 bases separating them. CDR1 SGHNT and CDR2 YYREEE come from the germline V gene (reference sequence). Written as DNA, the CDR3 is TGTGCCAGCAGCCGAACGGGGGGCGCCTCGGGTGAAGCTTTCTTT. This encodes CASSRTGGASGEAFF. The full variable domain, with the rest looked up from reference TRBV5-4 and TRBJ1-1, is ETGVTQSPTHLIKTRGQQVTLRCSSQSGHNTVSWYQQALGQGPQFIFQYYREEENGRGNFPPRFSGLQFPNYSSELNVNALELDDSALYLCASSRTGGASGEAFFGQGTRLTVV.

The chain carries TRBV7-9 and TRBJ2-1; 7 bases fit TRBD2. V trimming: 2 bases; J trimming: 8 bases; junction bases outside the gene matches: 9. Looked up from germline, CDR1 is SEHNR and CDR2 is FQNEAQ (reference sequence). The CDR3 is 15 residues long. The DNA of the CDR3 is TGTGCCAGCAGCTTACAGGCTAGCGGTAGGGATGAGCAGTTCTTC. Translated: CASSLQASGRDEQFF.

This chain links TRBV6-6 with TRBJ1-4; tentatively, D is TRBD1 (5 bases). Germline V lookup: CDR1 MNHNY, CDR2 SVGAGI (reference sequence). CDR3 length: 11 residues. The V end lost 6 bases, the J end lost 9 bases, and 8 bases lay between the germline ends. CDR3 region: CASRGTQKLFF. The CDR3 DNA follows: TGTGCCAGCAGAGGGACCCAAAAACTGTTTTTT.

The CDR3 loop is CASSYPGLAGDDEQFF. CDR3 DNA sequence: TGTGCCAGCAGTTACCCGGGACTAGCGGGAGATGATGAGCAGTTCTTC. This chain joins TRBV6-6 and TRBJ2-1; TRBD2 matches 14 bases. The CDR3 has 16 residues. Trimming removed 2 bases from V and 8 bases from J; junction bases left unmatched: 5. Germline-derived CDR1 and CDR2 are MNHNY and SVGAGI (reference sequence).

The chain employs TRBV9 and TRBJ2-7, with 11 bases matching TRBD2. The trim removed 0 bases at V and 3 bases at J, leaving 8 bases unmatched. The CDR3 extends over 17 amino acids. The germline V gene has CDR1 SGDLS and CDR2 YYNGEE. The DNA of the CDR3 is TGTGCCAGCAGCGTAGGTCTAGCGGGGGGAGGGATCTACGAGCAGTACTTC. It yields the protein CASSVGLAGGGIYEQYF.

The chain combines TRBV3-1 (or the pseudogene TRBV3-2) with TRBJ2-1; maybe TRBD2 (6 bases). CDR1 and CDR2 (germline): LGHDT, YNNKEL (reference sequence). There are 11 residues in the CDR3. The V end lost 5 bases, the J end lost 15 bases, and 14 bases lay between the germline ends. The chain's CDR3 is CASSYSGWTFF. Written as DNA, the CDR3 is TGTGCCAGCAGCTATAGCGGTTGGACGTTCTTC.

This rearrangement joins TRBV19 to TRBJ1-1, with D perhaps TRBD1 (6 bases). V lost 6 bases and J lost 7, with 12 bases in between. CDR1 and CDR2 from the germline V gene are LNHDA and SQIVND (reference sequence). This CDR3 region has 12 residues. The CDR3 here is CASSYREGEAFF. The CDR3 nucleotides are TGTGCCAGTAGCTACAGGGAAGGTGAAGCTTTCTTT. The full variable domain, in which reference TRBV19 and TRBJ1-1 provide the parts outside the CDR3, is DGGITQSPKYLFRKEGQNVTLSCEQNLNHDAMYWYRQDPGQGLRLIYYSQIVNDFQKGDIAEGYSVSREKKESFPLTVTSAQKNPTAFYLCASSYREGEAFFGQGTRLTVV.

The chain has TRBV20-1 and TRBJ1-1; D is unclear. Germline V gene lookup returns CDR1 DFQATT and CDR2 SNEGSKA (reference sequence). The CDR3 contains 11 residues. Trimming took off 6 bases at V and 1 base at J, with 6 bases between the two ends. CDR3 sequence (DNA): TGCAGTGCGTCGGGGAACACTGAAGCTTTCTTT. Its protein product is CSASGNTEAFF.

Note on this clone: At the DNA level, this CDR3 is encoded by other sequences in the same sample as well. The CDR3 coding sequence is TGTGCCATCAGTGAGTCGGGACTAGCGCTCGAGCAGTACTTC. As protein: CAISESGLALEQYF. The gene calls are TRBV10-3 and TRBJ2-7; 10 nucleotides agree with TRBD2. The germline V gene encodes CDR1 ENHRY and CDR2 SYGVKD. The CDR3 consists of 14 residues. Trimming took 0 bases from V and 6 from J; bases not matched to a gene: 2.

V gene TRBV4-3 combines with J gene TRBJ2-2; 9 nucleotides line up with TRBD2. The CDR3 is 16 amino acids. Trimming at V came to 2 bases and at J to 4 bases, leaving 5 bases not matched to a gene. Germline CDR1 reads LGHNA; CDR2 reads YSLEER. The CDR3 here is CASSQWAGGSTGELFF. For the CDR3, the DNA is TGCGCCAGCAGCCAATGGGCGGGGGGGAGCACCGGGGAGCTGTTTTTT.

The chain is built from TRBV7-2 and TRBJ1-2, with 7 positions matching TRBD1. With 4 bases clipped from V and 0 bases from J, the junction kept 8 bases outside the gene matches. CDR1 and CDR2 from the germline V gene are SGHTA and FQGNSA. The CDR3 is made up of 16 amino acids. The CDR3 loop is CASSWARDSTNYGYTF. CDR3 in DNA: TGTGCCAGCAGCTGGGCCCGGGACAGCACTAACTATGGCTACACCTTC.

The chain joins TRBV6-6 to TRBJ1-2, with 7 bases matching TRBD1. Germline trimming cut 6 bases from V and 9 bases from J; bases unmatched to any gene: 10. Per the germline V gene, CDR1 is MNHNY and CDR2 is SVGAGI (reference sequence). The CDR3 extends over 13 amino acids. CDR3 sequence: CASRQDDRESYTF. Written as DNA, the CDR3 is TGTGCCAGCAGACAAGACGACAGGGAGAGCTACACCTTC.

This clone was counted between two and nine times. The rearrangement joins TRBV7-2 to TRBJ1-1; no definite D call. Trimming removed 1 base at V and 4 bases at J, with 7 bases between. Germline values: CDR1 SGHTA, CDR2 FQGNSA. The CDR3 runs 13 residues. CDR3 protein: CASSLVQPTEAFF. The CDR3 coding sequence is TGTGCCAGCAGCTTAGTACAGCCCACTGAAGCTTTCTTT. The whole variable domain, remainder taken from reference TRBV7-2 and TRBJ1-1, is GAGVSQSPSNKVTEKGKDVELRCDPISGHTALYWYRQSLGQGLEFLIYFQGNSAPDKSGLPSDRFSAERTGGSVSTLTIQRTQQEDSAVYLCASSLVQPTEAFFGQGTRLTVV.

V usage is TRBV7-2 and J usage is TRBJ2-3, with 11 positions matching TRBD2. V shed 1 base and J 3 bases; nucleotides not matched to a gene: 6. Per germline, CDR1 SGHTA and CDR2 FQGNSA. The CDR3 is made up of 17 amino acids. The CDR3 DNA reads as TGTGCCAGCAGCTTAGTTGGGACTAGCGGTAGAACAGATACGCAGTATTTT. Protein: CASSLVGTSGRTDTQYF.

The V and J genes are TRBV2 and TRBJ1-1, with no clear D. V lost 10 bases to trimming and J lost 0 bases, with 12 bases between them. CDR1 is SNHLY and CDR2 is FYNNEI in the germline V gene. The CDR3 is made up of 13 amino acids. CDR3 loop: CATWTPMNTEAFF. The CDR3, as DNA: TGTGCCACATGGACTCCGATGAACACTGAAGCTTTCTTT.

The genes are TRBV10-1 and TRBJ2-7, with 7 bases aligning to TRBD1. The CDR3 contains 14 residues. Germline values: CDR1 WNHNN, CDR2 SYGVQD (reference sequence). V trimming: 6 bases; J trimming: 5 bases; junction bases outside the gene matches: 10. The CDR3 coding sequence is TGCGCCAGCAGACTCCCAAACAGGGGCCACGAGCAGTACTTC. As protein: CASRLPNRGHEQYF.

The chain is built from TRBV19 and TRBJ2-7; D tentatively fits TRBD1 or TRBD2 (5 bases each). The CDR3 loop spans 16 amino acids. Trimming stripped 5 bases from V and 4 bases from J, with 21 bases between. From germline, CDR1 is LNHDA and CDR2 SQIVND (reference sequence). The CDR3: CASSLTPGKGSYEQYF. The CDR3, as DNA: TGTGCCAGTAGTTTGACACCGGGAAAGGGGAGTTACGAGCAGTACTTC.